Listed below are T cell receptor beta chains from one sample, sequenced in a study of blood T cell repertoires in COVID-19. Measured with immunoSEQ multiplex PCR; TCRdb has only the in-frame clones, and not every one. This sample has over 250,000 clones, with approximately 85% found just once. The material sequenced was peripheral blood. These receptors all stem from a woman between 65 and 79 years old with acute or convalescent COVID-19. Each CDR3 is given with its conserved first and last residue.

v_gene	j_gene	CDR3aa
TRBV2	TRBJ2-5	CASSGGQGETQYF
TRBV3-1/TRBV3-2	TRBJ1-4	CASSQGYRGGEKLFF
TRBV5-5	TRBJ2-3	CASSLPTSGGVTDTQYF
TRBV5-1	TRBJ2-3	CASSLGLSTDTQYF
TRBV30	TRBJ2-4	CAWSVWALAKNIQYF
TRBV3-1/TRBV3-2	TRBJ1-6	CASSQAGQSNSPLHF
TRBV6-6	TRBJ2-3	CASATSGGDTQYF
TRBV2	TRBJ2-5	CASSEIGGGETQYF
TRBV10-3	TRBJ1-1	CATKERRWSTEAFF
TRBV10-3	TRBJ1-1	CAITTGQGGTEAFF
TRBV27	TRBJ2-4	CASSPPGTSWGNIQYF
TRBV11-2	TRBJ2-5	CASSLAWGPLAGTQETQYF
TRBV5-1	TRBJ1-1	CASSLEPGGGGTEAFF
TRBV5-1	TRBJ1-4	CASSLEGQGGLGEKLFF
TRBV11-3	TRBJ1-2	CASSKGGAGYTF
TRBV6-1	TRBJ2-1	CASSESSGGGTNEQFF
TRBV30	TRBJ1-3	CAWSHTGAAGNTIYF
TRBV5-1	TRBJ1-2	CASSPGELGYGYTF
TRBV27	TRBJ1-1	CASRERGSEAFF
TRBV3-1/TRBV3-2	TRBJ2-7	CASSPIHPGGGVYEQYF
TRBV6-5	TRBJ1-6	CASSRSRQANSPLHF
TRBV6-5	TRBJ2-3	CASSSPNRADTQYF
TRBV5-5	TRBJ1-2	CASSLNPRVGGDYGYTF
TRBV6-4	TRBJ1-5	CARSRALGQPYSNQPQHF
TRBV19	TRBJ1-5	CASTHGGGRIQPQHF
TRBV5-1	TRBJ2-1	CASSLEGLAGDPYNEQFF
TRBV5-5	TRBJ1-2	CASSSAAGGVYGYTF
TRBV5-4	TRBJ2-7	CASSGAGAGGTLGQYF
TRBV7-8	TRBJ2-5	CASSPTGTGNRETQYF
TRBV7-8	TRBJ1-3	CASSPTTGSGNTIYF
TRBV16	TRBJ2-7	CASSQWDRGFGEQYF
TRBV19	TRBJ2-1	CASSAGLGLGGNEQFF
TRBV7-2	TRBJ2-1	CASSRSWGQGENEQFF
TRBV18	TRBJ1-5	CASSGTAIYQPQHF
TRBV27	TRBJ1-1	CASRSGQGGNTEAFF
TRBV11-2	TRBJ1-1	CASSLGQGNFNTEAFF
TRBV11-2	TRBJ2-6	CASSLDSLSGANVLTF
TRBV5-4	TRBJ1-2	CASSLGGNYGYTF
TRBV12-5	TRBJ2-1	CASGLDITGSGDYNEQFF
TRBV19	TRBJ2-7	CASSPRDSSYEQYF
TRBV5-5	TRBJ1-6	CASSVGDSPLHF
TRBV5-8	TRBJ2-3	CASSFSFTGNTDTQYF
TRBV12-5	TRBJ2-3	CASGLSPAARTDTQYF
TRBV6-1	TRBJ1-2	CASSEISDPGGYGYTF